The 14 T cell receptor beta chains below come from one sample, sequenced in a study of vaccination and CD4 T cells after COVID-19. The assay that was used to sequence DNA from cultured CD4+ T cells was the Oncomine TCR Beta short-read assay. TCRdb re-derived calls from the PCR reads in MiXCR, one entry per CDR3 protein. Of roughly 16,000 distinct CDR3 sequences in the sample, 63% were seen once. Treatment in this sample: roughly 11-day PBMC culture with coronavirus spike peptide pools or control peptides (ViraFEST assay). What these receptors recognize is not known. The sample comprised CD4+ T cells from blood, cultured in vitro. The receptors were sampled from a human donor who had recovered from COVID-19.

The genes are TRBV20-1 and TRBJ2-3; weak D call: TRBD2 (6 bases). V shed 4 bases and J shed 2 bases, with 10 bases lying between them. Germline lookup yields CDR1 DFQATT and CDR2 SNEGSKA (reference sequence). CDR3 length: 13 amino acids. CDR3 region: CSANAGTTDTQYF. The DNA of the CDR3 is TGCAGTGCTAACGCGGGAACCACAGATACGCAGTATTTT.

This chain joins TRBV27 and TRBJ1-3, with TRBD1 as a possible D gene (6 bases). CDR1 is MNHEY, CDR2 SMNVEV, per germline (reference sequence). The germline V and J ends were trimmed by 8 bases and 3 bases, with 8 bases remaining between them. This CDR3 spans 12 amino acids. In DNA, the CDR3 is TGTGCCAGCGGGACAAATGGAAACACCATATATTTT. Its protein product is CASGTNGNTIYF.

The chain links TRBV7-9 to TRBJ2-7; 11 nucleotides line up with TRBD1. CDR3 length: 17 residues. Germline trimming cut 6 bases from V and 2 bases from J; bases unmatched to any gene: 12. Per germline, CDR1 SEHNR and CDR2 FQNEAQ (reference sequence). The CDR3 protein is CASRPGTGGVGAYEQYF. The CDR3 DNA is TGTGCCAGCAGACCCGGGACAGGGGGAGTAGGGGCCTACGAGCAGTACTTC.

The V call is TRBV20-1, the J call TRBJ1-5, with D possibly being TRBD1 (6 bases). Germline V CDR1 and CDR2: DFQATT, SNEGSKA (reference sequence). Trimming shortened V by 3 bases and J by 4 bases, and 19 bases separated the two germline ends. The CDR3 has 16 amino acids. The CDR3 loop is CSARDGQLLLNQPQHF. The DNA for the CDR3 is TGCAGTGCTAGGGACGGACAGTTGCTACTGAATCAGCCCCAGCATTTT.

This clonotype was found once. The chain links TRBV10-3 to TRBJ1-3; D is perhaps TRBD1 (6 bases). V lost 2 bases and J 4 bases, leaving 9 bases between the germline ends. CDR3 length: 14 residues. Germline CDR1 reads ENHRY; CDR2 reads SYGVKD. The CDR3 loop reads CAISETGLGNTIYF. Here the CDR3 DNA reads TGTGCCATCAGTGAGACAGGGCTCGGAAACACCATATATTTT.

The chain has TRBV24-1 and TRBJ1-5; TRBD1 matches 7 bases. The junction had 14 bases not matched to a gene; V was cut back by 9 bases and J by 7 bases. Germline CDR1 and CDR2: KGHDR and SFDVKD. The CDR3 totals 15 residues. As DNA, the CDR3 is TGTGCCACCTCCGGCAGCGACAGGGTTGAGCAGCCCCAGCATTTT. This gives the protein CATSGSDRVEQPQHF.

This rearrangement joins TRBV18 to TRBJ1-5; the D gene is possibly TRBD1 (5 bases). This CDR3 has 15 residues. CDR1 KGHSH and CDR2 LQKENI come from the germline V gene. The V end was cut by 2 bases, the J end by 7 bases, with 15 bases between. CDR3 bases: TGTGCCAGCTCACCAGACGGGATTCGGGACCAGCCCCAGCATTTT. Amino acids: CASSPDGIRDQPQHF.

As DNA, the CDR3 is TGTGCCAGCTCACCAGGGGCAGGGAGGGTTTACGAGCAGTACTTC. Translation: CASSPGAGRVYEQYF. The chain combines TRBV18 with TRBJ2-7; 7 bases are shared with TRBD2. This CDR3 region has 15 residues. The ends lost 2 bases at V and 4 bases at J; junction bases unmatched: 8. Germline-derived CDR1 and CDR2 are KGHSH and LQKENI.

The rearrangement joins TRBV10-3 to TRBJ1-6; 7 bases are a match to TRBD1. The germline V gene has CDR1 ENHRY and CDR2 SYGVKD. The CDR3 has 15 amino acids. The junction had 9 bases not matched to a gene; V was cut back by 3 bases and J by 10 bases. The CDR3 loop reads CAISEGATGLSPLHF. The CDR3 DNA reads as TGTGCCATCAGTGAAGGAGCGACAGGGCTCTCACCCCTCCACTTT.

The gene calls are TRBV23-1 and TRBJ2-1; possibly TRBD1 for D (6 bases). TRBV23-1 is classed as an ORF, of uncertain function. The germline V and J ends were trimmed by 3 bases and 5 bases, with 20 bases remaining between them. The CDR3 has 17 amino acids. The CDR3 DNA follows: TGCGCCAGCAGTCAGTTGGGACATCGTCCGGAAAACAATGAGCAGTTCTTC. Encoded protein: CASSQLGHRPENNEQFF.

The V call is TRBV19, the J call TRBJ2-1; 9 bases map to TRBD2. V was clipped by 3 bases and J by 6 bases; unmatched bases: 6. The CDR3 consists of 15 residues. Germline CDR1 LNHDA, CDR2 SQIVND (reference sequence). In DNA form, the CDR3 reads TGTGCCAGTAGTATCGGCGGGAGGGTTGTCAATGAGCAGTTCTTC. This sequence encodes CASSIGGRVVNEQFF. Full variable domain (missing parts from reference TRBV19 and TRBJ2-1): DGGITQSPKYLFRKEGQNVTLSCEQNLNHDAMYWYRQDPGQGLRLIYYSQIVNDFQKGDIAEGYSVSREKKESFPLTVTSAQKNPTAFYLCASSIGGRVVNEQFFGPGTRLTVL.

The chain recombines TRBV5-1 with TRBJ2-4, with TRBD1 as a possible D gene (7 bases). V lost 1 base, J lost 8 bases, and 16 bases lay in between. Per germline, CDR1 SGHRS and CDR2 YFSETQ. This CDR3 region has 15 residues. The CDR3 is CASSLRVPRGDIQYF. CDR3 nucleotides: TGCGCCAGCAGCTTGAGGGTCCCCAGGGGGGACATTCAGTACTTC.

The chain combines TRBV7-3 with TRBJ1-3; D remains unclear. The CDR3 is 13 residues long. Trimming took off 4 bases at V and 4 bases at J, with 8 bases between the two ends. Per germline, CDR1 SGHTA and CDR2 FQGTGA. The CDR3 reads CASSSMSGNTIYF. The CDR3 DNA is TGTGCCAGCAGCTCGATGTCCGGAAACACCATATATTTT.

The V and J genes are TRBV29-1 and TRBJ1-2; TRBD1 might be the D (5 bases). The ends were cut back, 3 bases at V and 8 bases at J, with 13 bases in the middle. Germline CDR1 SQVTM, CDR2 ANQGSEA. This CDR3 spans 12 amino acids. CDR3 sequence (DNA): TGCAGCGTTGACCGGGGGGAAGGAGGCTACACCTTC. Protein product: CSVDRGEGGYTF.